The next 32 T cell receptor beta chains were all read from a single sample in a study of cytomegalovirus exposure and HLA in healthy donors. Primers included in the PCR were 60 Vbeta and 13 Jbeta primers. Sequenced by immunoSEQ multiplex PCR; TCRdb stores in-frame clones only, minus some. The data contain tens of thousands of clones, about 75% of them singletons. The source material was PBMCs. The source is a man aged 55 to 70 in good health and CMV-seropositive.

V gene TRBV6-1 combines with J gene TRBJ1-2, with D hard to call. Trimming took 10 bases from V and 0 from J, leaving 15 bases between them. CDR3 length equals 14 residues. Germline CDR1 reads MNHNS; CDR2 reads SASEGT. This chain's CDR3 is CATALDPSNYGYTF. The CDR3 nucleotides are TGTGCCACCGCACTTGATCCTTCTAACTATGGCTACACCTTC.

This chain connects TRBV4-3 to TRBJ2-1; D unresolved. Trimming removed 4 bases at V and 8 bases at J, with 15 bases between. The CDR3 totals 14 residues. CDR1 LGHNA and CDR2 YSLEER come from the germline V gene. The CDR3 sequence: CASSPVGSFDEQFF. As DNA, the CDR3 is TGCGCCAGCAGCCCGGTGGGCTCTTTCGATGAGCAGTTCTTC.

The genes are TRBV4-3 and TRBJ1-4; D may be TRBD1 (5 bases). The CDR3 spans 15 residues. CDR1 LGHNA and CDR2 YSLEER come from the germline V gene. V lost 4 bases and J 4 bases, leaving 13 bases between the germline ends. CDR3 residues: CASSRVTAVNEKLFF. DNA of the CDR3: TGCGCCAGCAGCCGAGTGACAGCTGTTAATGAAAAACTGTTTTTT.

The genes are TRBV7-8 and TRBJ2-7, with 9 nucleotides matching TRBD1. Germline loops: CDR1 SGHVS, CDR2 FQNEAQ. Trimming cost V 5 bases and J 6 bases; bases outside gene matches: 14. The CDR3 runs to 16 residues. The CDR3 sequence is CASSLIMGTGTIEQYF. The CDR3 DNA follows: TGTGCCAGCAGCCTTATCATGGGGACAGGGACGATCGAGCAGTACTTC.

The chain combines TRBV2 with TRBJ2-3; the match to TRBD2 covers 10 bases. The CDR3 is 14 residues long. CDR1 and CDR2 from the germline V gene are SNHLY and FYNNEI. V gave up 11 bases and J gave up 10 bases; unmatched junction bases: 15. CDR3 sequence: CALQWSLAGGAQYF. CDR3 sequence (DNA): TGTGCCCTCCAGTGGAGCTTAGCGGGAGGAGCGCAGTATTTT. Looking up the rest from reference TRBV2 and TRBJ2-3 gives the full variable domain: EPEVTQTPSHQVTQMGQEVILRCVPISNHLYFYWYRQILGQKVEFLVSFYNNEISEKSEIFDDQFSVERPDGSNFTLKIRSTKLEDSAMYFCALQWSLAGGAQYFGPGTRLTVL.

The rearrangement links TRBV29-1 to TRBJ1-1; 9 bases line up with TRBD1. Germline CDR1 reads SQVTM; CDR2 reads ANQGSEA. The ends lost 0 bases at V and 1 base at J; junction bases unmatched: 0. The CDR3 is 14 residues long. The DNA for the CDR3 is TGCAGCGTTGAAGAGACAGGGGGGAACACTGAAGCTTTCTTT. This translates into CSVEETGGNTEAFF. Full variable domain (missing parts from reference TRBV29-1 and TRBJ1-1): SAVISQKPSRDICQRGTSLTIQCQVDSQVTMMFWYRQQPGQSLTLIATANQGSEATYESGFVIDKFPISRPNLTFSTLTVSNMSPEDSSIYLCSVEETGGNTEAFFGQGTRLTVV.

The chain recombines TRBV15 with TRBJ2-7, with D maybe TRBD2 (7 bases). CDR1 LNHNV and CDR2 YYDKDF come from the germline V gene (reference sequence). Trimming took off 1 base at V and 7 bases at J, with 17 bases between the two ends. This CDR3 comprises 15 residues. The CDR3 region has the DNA TGTGCCACCAGCAGAGGAGGGGGGGGCCTTCTTGAGCAGTACTTC. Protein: CATSRGGGGLLEQYF.

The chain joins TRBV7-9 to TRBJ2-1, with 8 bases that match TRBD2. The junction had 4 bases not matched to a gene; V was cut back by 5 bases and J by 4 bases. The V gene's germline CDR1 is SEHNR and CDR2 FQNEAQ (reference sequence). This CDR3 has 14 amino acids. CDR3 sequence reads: CASSPPGGYNEQFF. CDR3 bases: TGTGCCAGCAGCCCGCCGGGGGGGTACAATGAGCAGTTCTTC.

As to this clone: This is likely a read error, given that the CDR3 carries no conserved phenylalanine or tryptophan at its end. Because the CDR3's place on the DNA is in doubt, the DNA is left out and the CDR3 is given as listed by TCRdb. The CDR3 sequence: CAWSVQSGKG. The V gene is TRBV30, the J gene TRBJ1-5; the D call TRBD1 from the table was never checked on the DNA. CDR1 and CDR2 (germline): GTSNPN, SVGIG (reference sequence). The CDR3 spans 10 amino acids, including both terminal residues.

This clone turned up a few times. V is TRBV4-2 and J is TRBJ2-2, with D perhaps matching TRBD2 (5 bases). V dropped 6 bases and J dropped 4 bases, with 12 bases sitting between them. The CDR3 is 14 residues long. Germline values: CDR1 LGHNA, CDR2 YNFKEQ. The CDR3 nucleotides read TGTGCCAGCAGTCCGACTACCTCCACCGGGGAGCTGTTTTTT. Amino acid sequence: CASSPTTSTGELFF.

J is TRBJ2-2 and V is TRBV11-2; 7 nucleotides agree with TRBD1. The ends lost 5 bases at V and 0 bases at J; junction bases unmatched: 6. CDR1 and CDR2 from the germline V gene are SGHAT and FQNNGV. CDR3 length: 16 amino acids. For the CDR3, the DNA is TGTGCCAGCAGCCATAGACAGGGTTCGAACACCGGGGAGCTGTTTTTT. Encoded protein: CASSHRQGSNTGELFF.

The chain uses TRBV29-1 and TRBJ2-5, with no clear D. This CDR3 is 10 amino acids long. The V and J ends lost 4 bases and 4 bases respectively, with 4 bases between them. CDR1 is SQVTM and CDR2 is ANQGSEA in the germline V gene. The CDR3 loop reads CSVGRETQYF. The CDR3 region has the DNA TGCAGCGTTGGCAGAGAGACCCAGTACTTC.

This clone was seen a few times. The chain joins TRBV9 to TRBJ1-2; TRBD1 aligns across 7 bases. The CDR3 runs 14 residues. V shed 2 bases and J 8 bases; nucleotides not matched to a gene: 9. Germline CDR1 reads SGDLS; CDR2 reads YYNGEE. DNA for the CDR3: TGTGCCAGCAGCGTCACGACAGGGAGGATCGGCTACACCTTC. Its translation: CASSVTTGRIGYTF.

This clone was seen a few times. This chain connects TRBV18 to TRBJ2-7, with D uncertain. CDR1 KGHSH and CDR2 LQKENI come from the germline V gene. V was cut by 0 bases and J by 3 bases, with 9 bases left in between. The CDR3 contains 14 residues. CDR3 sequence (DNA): TGTGCCAGCTCACCACCGAGTCTAAACTACGAGCAGTACTTC. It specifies CASSPPSLNYEQYF.

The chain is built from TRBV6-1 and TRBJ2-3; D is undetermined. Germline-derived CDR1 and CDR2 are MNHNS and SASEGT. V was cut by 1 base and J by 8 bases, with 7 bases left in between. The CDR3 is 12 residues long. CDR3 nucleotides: TGTGCCAGCAGTGAAGAGGCAGGTACGCAGTATTTT. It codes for CASSEEAGTQYF.

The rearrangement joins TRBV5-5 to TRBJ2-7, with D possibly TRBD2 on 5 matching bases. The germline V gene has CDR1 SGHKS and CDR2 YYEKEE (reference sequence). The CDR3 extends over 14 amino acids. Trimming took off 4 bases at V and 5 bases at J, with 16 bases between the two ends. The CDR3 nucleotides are TGTGCCAGCAGCGGCCCGGGGATCACCAACGAGCAGTACTTC. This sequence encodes CASSGPGITNEQYF.

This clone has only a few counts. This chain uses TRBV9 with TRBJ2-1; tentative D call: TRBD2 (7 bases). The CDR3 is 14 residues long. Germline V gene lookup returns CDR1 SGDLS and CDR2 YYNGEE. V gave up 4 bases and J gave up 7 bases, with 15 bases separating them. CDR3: CASSLGGGLNEQFF. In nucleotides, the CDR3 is TGTGCCAGCAGCCTGGGAGGGGGTTTGAATGAGCAGTTCTTC.

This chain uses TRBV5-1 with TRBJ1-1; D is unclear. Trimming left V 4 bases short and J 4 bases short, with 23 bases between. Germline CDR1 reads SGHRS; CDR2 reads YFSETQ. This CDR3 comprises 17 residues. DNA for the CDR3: TGCGCCAGCAGCCGATACCCAGATTCGGGGAGAAGCACTGAAGCTTTCTTT. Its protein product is CASSRYPDSGRSTEAFF.

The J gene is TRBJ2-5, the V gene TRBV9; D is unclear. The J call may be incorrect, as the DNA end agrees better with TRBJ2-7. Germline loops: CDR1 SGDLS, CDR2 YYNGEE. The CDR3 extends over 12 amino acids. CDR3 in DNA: TGTGCCAGCAGCGGCGACACAGACGAGCAGTACTTC. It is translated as CASSGDTDEQYF.

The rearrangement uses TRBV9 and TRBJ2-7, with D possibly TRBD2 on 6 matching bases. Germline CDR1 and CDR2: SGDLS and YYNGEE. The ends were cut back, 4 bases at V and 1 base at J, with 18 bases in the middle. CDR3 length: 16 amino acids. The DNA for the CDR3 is TGTGCCAGCAGCCCCTCAGGAGGGAGGATGTCCTACGAGCAGTACTTC. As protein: CASSPSGGRMSYEQYF.

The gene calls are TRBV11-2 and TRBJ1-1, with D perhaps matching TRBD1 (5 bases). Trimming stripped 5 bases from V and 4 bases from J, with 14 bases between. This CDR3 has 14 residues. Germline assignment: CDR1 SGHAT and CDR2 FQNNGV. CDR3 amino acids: CASSPSLGGTEAFF. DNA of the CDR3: TGTGCCAGCAGCCCTTCTCTGGGGGGCACTGAAGCTTTCTTT.

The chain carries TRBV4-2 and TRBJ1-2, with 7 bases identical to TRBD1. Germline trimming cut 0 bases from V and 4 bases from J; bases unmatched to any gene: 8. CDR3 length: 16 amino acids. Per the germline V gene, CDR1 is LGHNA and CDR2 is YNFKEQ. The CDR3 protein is CASSQDRGQAAYGYTF. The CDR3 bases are TGTGCCAGCAGCCAAGATCGTGGACAGGCTGCCTATGGCTACACCTTC.

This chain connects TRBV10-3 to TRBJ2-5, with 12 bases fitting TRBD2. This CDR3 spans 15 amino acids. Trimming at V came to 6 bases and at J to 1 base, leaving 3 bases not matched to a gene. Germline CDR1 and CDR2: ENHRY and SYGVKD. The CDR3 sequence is CAISTSGGTQETQYF. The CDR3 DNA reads TGTGCCATCAGCACTAGCGGGGGGACCCAAGAGACCCAGTACTTC.

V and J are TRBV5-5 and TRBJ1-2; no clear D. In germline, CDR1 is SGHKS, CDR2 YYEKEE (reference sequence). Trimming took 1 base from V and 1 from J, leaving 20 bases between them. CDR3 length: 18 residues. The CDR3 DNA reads TGTGCCAGCAGCTTGAGTGGAGGGTCGTACACATTTAACTATGGCTACACCTTC. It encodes CASSLSGGSYTFNYGYTF.

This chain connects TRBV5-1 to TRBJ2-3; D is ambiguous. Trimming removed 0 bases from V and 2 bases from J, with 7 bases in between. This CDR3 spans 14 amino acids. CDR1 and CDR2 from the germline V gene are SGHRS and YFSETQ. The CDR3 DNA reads TGCGCCAGCAGCTTGGGACAATACACAGATACGCAGTATTTT. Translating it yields CASSLGQYTDTQYF.

The CDR3 loop reads CASSPQRGPGANVLTF. CDR3 nucleotide sequence: TGTGCCAGCAGTCCTCAGCGGGGGCCTGGGGCCAACGTCCTGACTTTC. The chain carries TRBV21-1 and TRBJ2-6; the table calls TRBD2, which could not be checked here. TRBV21-1 is listed as a pseudogene. The CDR3 has 16 residues.

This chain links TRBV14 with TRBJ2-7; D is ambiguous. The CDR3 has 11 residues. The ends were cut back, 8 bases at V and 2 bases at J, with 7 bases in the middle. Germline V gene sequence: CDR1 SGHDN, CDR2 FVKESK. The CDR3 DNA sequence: TGTGCCAGCTCCGAGGCCTACGAGCAGTACTTC. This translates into CASSEAYEQYF.

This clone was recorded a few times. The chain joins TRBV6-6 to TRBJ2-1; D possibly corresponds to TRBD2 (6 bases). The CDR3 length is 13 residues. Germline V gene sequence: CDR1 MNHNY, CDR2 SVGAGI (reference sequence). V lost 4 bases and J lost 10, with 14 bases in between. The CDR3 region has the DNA TGTGCCAGCAGTTTACTAGGAGGGATGGAGCAGTTCTTC. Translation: CASSLLGGMEQFF.

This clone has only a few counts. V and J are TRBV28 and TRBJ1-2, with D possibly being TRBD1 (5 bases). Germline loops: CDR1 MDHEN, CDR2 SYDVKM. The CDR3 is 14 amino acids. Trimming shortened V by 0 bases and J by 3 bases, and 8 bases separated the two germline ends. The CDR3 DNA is TGTGCCAGCAGTTTATGGGGGGGGTACTATGGCTACACCTTC. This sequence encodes CASSLWGGYYGYTF.

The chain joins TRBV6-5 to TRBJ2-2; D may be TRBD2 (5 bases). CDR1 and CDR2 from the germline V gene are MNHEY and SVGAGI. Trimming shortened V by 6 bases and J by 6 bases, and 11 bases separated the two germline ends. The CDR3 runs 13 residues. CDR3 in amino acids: CASRGLSAGELFF. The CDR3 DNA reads TGTGCCAGCAGGGGCCTTAGCGCCGGGGAGCTGTTTTTT.

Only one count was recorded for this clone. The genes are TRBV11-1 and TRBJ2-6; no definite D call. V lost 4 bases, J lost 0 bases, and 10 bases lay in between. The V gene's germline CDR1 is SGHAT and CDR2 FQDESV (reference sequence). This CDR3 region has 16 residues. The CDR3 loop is CASSSLLSSGANVLTF. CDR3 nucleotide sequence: TGTGCCAGCAGCTCGCTATTGAGCTCTGGGGCCAACGTCCTGACTTTC.

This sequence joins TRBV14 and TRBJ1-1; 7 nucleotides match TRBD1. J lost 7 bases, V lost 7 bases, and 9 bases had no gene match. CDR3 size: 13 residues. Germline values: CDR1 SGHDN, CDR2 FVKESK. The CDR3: CASTRVTGDEAFF. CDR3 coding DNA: TGTGCCAGCACCCGGGTTACAGGGGATGAAGCTTTCTTT.